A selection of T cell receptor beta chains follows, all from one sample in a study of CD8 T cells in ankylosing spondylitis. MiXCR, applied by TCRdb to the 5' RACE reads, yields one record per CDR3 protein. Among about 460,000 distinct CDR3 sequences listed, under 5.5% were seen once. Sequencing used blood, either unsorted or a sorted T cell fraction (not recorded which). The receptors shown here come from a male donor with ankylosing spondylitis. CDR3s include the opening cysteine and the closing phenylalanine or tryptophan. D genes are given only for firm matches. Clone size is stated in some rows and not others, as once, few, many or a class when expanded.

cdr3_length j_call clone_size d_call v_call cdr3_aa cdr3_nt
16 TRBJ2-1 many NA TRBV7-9 CASSSRLTGPIYEQFF TGTGCCAGCAGCTCACGTCTGACCGGGCCAATTTATGAGCAGTTCTTC
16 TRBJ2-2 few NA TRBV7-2 CASSLILAGYTGELFF TGTGCCAGCAGCTTAATACTAGCTGGGTACACCGGGGAGCTGTTTTTT
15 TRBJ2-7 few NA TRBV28 CASSLPLPGAYEQYF TGTGCCAGCAGTTTACCCCTGCCAGGGGCCTACGAGCAGTACTTC
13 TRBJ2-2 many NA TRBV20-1 CSASGSGTGELFF TGCAGTGCTAGCGGGAGCGGCACCGGGGAGCTGTTTTTT
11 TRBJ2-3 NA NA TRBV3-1 CASSQLDTQYF TGTGCCAGCAGCCAACTAGATACGCAGTATTTT
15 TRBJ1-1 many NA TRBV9 CASSPGPNQNTEAFF TGTGCCAGCAGCCCGGGACCGAATCAGAACACTGAAGCTTTCTTT
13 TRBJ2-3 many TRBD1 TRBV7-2 CASSLDRENTQYF TGTGCCAGCAGCCTAGACAGGGAGAATACGCAGTATTTT
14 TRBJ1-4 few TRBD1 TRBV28 CASSSLDRKGKLFF TGTGCCAGCAGTTCATTGGACAGGAAAGGAAAACTGTTTTTT
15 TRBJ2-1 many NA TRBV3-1 CASTLSEGRGNEQFF TGTGCCAGCACCCTGTCGGAGGGACGAGGCAATGAGCAGTTCTTC
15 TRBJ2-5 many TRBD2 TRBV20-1 CSARHAGGYLETQYF TGCAGTGCTAGACATGCGGGGGGGTATTTAGAGACCCAGTACTTC
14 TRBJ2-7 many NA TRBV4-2 CASSQSSSSYEQYF TGTGCCAGCAGCCAATCCTCGAGCTCCTACGAGCAGTACTTC
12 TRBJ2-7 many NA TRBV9 CASSVASGEQYF TGTGCCAGCAGCGTAGCCTCCGGCGAGCAGTACTTC
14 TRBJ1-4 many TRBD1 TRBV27 CASSLRGRREKLFF TGTGCCAGCAGTTTGAGGGGGCGGAGGGAAAAACTGTTTTTT
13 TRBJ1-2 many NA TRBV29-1 CSVDPTGANGYTF TGCAGCGTTGATCCTACCGGGGCCAATGGCTACACCTTC
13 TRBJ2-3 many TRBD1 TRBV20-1 CSATQGVEDTQYF TGCAGCGCGACTCAGGGGGTGGAAGATACGCAGTATTTT
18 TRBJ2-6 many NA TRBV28 CASRLDRDIHSGANVLTF TGTGCCAGCAGGCTCGATAGGGACATCCACTCTGGGGCCAACGTCCTGACTTTC
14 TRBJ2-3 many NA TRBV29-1 CSVLRAASTDTQYF TGCAGCGTCCTCCGGGCGGCTAGCACAGATACGCAGTATTTT
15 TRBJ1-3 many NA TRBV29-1 CSVAKSGYSGNTIYF TGCAGCGTTGCAAAAAGCGGCTACTCTGGAAACACCATATATTTT
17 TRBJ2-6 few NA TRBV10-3 CAISESNPLSGANVLTF TGTGCCATCAGTGAGTCGAATCCCCTCTCTGGGGCCAACGTCCTGACTTTC
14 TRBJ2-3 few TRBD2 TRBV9 CASSAWGGSDTQYF TGTGCCAGCAGCGCCTGGGGGGGGTCAGATACGCAGTATTTT
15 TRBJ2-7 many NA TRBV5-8 CASSYEAGLSYEQYF TGTGCCAGCAGCTACGAGGCAGGGCTCTCCTACGAGCAGTACTTC
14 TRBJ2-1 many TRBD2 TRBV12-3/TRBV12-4 CASRNTGLAGEQFF TGTGCCAGCAGAAACACTGGACTAGCGGGCGAGCAGTTCTTC
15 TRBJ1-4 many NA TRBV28 CASSPTPGQNEKLFF TGTGCCAGCAGCCCTACCCCCGGGCAGAATGAAAAACTGTTTTTT
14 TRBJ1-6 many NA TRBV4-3 CASSQDLSNSPLHF TGCGCCAGCAGCCAAGACTTGTCTAATTCACCCCTCCACTTT
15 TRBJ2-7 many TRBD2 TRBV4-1 CASSQDRLAGGEQYF TGCGCCAGCAGCCAAGATCGGCTAGCGGGAGGGGAGCAGTACTTC
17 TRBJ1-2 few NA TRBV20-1 CSARGQTTSGVGYGYTF TGCAGTGCTAGAGGGCAAACAACCTCAGGGGTTGGCTATGGCTACACCTTC
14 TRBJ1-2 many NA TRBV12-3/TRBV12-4 CASREPGAEWGYTF TGTGCCAGCAGGGAGCCAGGAGCGGAGTGGGGCTACACCTTC
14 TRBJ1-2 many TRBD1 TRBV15 CATRGDRANYGYTF TGTGCCACCAGAGGGGACAGGGCTAACTATGGCTACACCTTC
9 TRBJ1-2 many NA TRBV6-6 CASGFSYTF TGTGCCAGCGGTTTTAGCTACACCTTC
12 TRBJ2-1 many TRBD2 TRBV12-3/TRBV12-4 CASSRLGGNEFF TGTGCCAGCAGCCGCTTGGGGGGGAACGAGTTCTTC
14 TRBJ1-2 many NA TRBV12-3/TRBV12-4 CASSPISGPYGYTF TGTGCCAGCAGTCCCATCTCGGGGCCCTATGGCTACACCTTC
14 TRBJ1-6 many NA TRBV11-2 CASSPNLVGFSLHF TGTGCCAGCAGCCCTAACCTCGTGGGGTTTTCCCTCCACTTT